This TCR beta chain originates from a study of identical twins listed by TCRdb under 2016. About the study as a whole: The study deep-sequenced TCR alpha and beta repertoires from monozygotic twins, unrelated adults of various ages and cord blood to test whether fetal clonotypes persist. To rule out contamination, the twin experiments were replicated at different times with different library preparation protocols. On the study overall, not on this receptor specifically: Because the same donors could not be followed over many years, the conclusions relied on cross-sectional statistical analysis. Compared with coincidental sharing between unrelated individuals, out-of-frame TCR alpha sequences shared between twins had an excess of sequences with low generation probability. Abundant cord blood beta clonotypes carried fewer insertions; young adult naive repertoires showed a weaker similar trend, while memory repertoires showed none. In monozygotic twins, recombination models systematically underestimated out-of-frame TCR alpha sharing, but the models matched the sharing seen between unrelated individuals. Excess twin sharing in beta out-of-frame sequences was weaker because fewer shared sequences lowered the signal-to-noise ratio. Invariant T cells such as MAIT and iNKT could partly confound zero-insertion analyses, though diverse VJ usage argued against this for most clonotypes.

Only healthy Caucasian donors were included. The researchers also sequenced three unrelated adults who were not twins: a male aged 18 to 30, a male aged 50 to 60, and a female aged 50 to 60. Miltenyi CD45RO+ enrichment and human naive T-cell isolation kits were used to isolate memory (CD45RO+) and naive T cells from PBMC. Library generation was performed with 5' RACE. Instrument used: Illumina HiSeq 2000. A universal primer binding site was introduced by template switching, and a unique molecular identifier was present in the final cDNA, enabling accurate counting of TCR cDNA molecules. Specific primers in the conserved constant-segment region were used to synthesize first-strand cDNA for the TCR alpha and beta chains. Each cDNA library was double barcoded, with a SMART-Mk sample barcode plus Illumina barcodes, to control for contamination. TruSeq adapter sequences and Illumina sample barcodes were added in two successive PCR steps. The TCR alpha and beta cDNA libraries were sequenced on the Illumina HiSeq platform using custom primers. The published analysis was carried out like this. MiGEC processed the raw reads to extract unique molecular identifiers, while MiXCR was used to determine the CDR3 positions. Recombination models were inferred per individual with the repgenHMM and IGoR tools using an EM algorithm. The analysis of shared clonotypes was done with the tcR package in R, with sharing normalized by the product of cloneset sizes. Out-of-frame nonproductive sequences were analyzed to study raw recombination free of thymic and clonal selection effects. The public reads were quality trimmed at Q25 with fastp and then assembled into clones with MiXCR by TCRdb, keeping productive beta chains. Every CDR3 protein is listed once, alongside the most common genes and DNA of its rows. The V and J calls here are based on TCRdb, not the publication. This sample lists 410,000 or so distinct CDR3 sequences; approximately 18% were detected once. Of the sample, roughly 12% is held by the ten largest clones.

Looking up the germline V gene (reference sequence) yields CDR1 SEHNR and CDR2 FQNEAQ. Including the terminal cysteine and phenylalanine, the CDR3 comprises 14 residues. CDR3 DNA is the only sequence kept; it has 42 bases, read in frame from the first base. V gives up 5 bases and J gives up 0 bases, and the segment between their germline ends measures 8 bases. This clonotype was found many times. No cognate antigen has been identified for it. No per-base quality is available; no much larger clone lies one base away. This receptor was obtained from a man aged 50 to 60 in good health. Material: naive T cells sorted from blood. The sample's cell subset or site label is to be understood as: cells isolated with a human naive T-cell isolation kit. The chain uses TRBV7-9 and TRBJ1-5, and possibly TRBD1, on 6 matching bases. The nucleotide sequence reads as follows: TGTGCCAGCAGCCAGGACAGTAGCAATCAGCCCCAGCATTTT. Its translation reads: CASSQDSSNQPQHF.